The 9 T cell receptor beta chains listed next were all sequenced from one sample in a study of T cells in Graves' hyperthyroidism and ophthalmopathy. Researchers took RNA transcripts and amplified the TCR beta CDR3 regions from them. The primer set for the first-round RT-PCR of the TCR CDR3 was HTBI. TCRdb re-called the multiplex PCR reads through MiXCR, storing one row per CDR3 protein. Of hundreds of thousands of distinct CDR3 sequences in the sample, around 14% were seen once. Sequenced: blood. Source of these receptors: a woman aged 18-29 years with Graves' hyperthyroidism that later progressed to Graves' ophthalmopathy.

There are many counts of this clonotype. The chain couples TRBV4-1 to TRBJ2-1; no clear D. Per the germline V gene, CDR1 is MGHRA and CDR2 is YSYEKL. Trimming stripped 4 bases from V and 8 bases from J, with 12 bases between. The CDR3 spans 13 residues. CDR3: CASSPEVAYEQFF. The CDR3 nucleotides read TGCGCCAGCAGCCCAGAAGTGGCTTATGAGCAGTTCTTC.

The chain has TRBV4-1 and TRBJ2-1, with 7 bases fitting TRBD2. The V segment lost 3 bases and the J segment 4 bases; nucleotides outside the gene matches: 6. This CDR3 region has 15 residues. Germline V gives CDR1 MGHRA, CDR2 YSYEKL. This chain's CDR3 is CASSQSSGIYNEQFF. The CDR3 bases are TGCGCCAGCAGCCAGTCGAGCGGGATTTACAATGAGCAGTTCTTC.

The genes are TRBV5-1 and TRBJ2-7; D gene ambiguous. The CDR3 contains 14 residues. V shed 3 bases and J shed 2 bases, with 12 bases lying between them. The germline gives CDR1 SGHRS, CDR2 YFSETQ. This CDR3 is CASSSMGTPYEQYF. The DNA of the CDR3 is TGCGCCAGCAGCTCAATGGGAACACCCTACGAGCAGTACTTC. Filled out from reference TRBV5-1 and TRBJ2-7, the complete variable domain reads KAGVTQTPRYLIKTRGQQVTLSCSPISGHRSVSWYQQTPGQGLQFLFEYFSETQRNKGNFPGRFSGRQFSNSRSEMNVSTLELGDSALYLCASSSMGTPYEQYFGPGTRLTVT.

This clonotype was counted only a few times. The J gene is TRBJ2-2, the V gene TRBV20-1, with D unclear. CDR3 length: 14 residues. V was trimmed by 0 bases and J by 1 base, leaving 6 bases between them. The V gene's germline CDR1 is DFQATT and CDR2 SNEGSKA (reference sequence). The CDR3 coding sequence is TGCAGTGCTAGAGACAGGTTGAACACCGGGGAGCTGTTTTTT. This sequence encodes CSARDRLNTGELFF.

The CDR3 region has the DNA TGTGCCAGCAGCCAAGTCCCAGCGGGTAGGGGGACAGATACGCAGTATTTT. Amino acids: CASSQVPAGRGTDTQYF. This chain joins TRBV4-2 and TRBJ2-3; tentatively, D is TRBD1 or TRBD2 (6 bases each). V lost 1 base to trimming and J lost 3 bases, with 17 bases between them. Germline CDR1 is LGHNA and CDR2 is YNFKEQ. The CDR3 totals 17 residues.

This clonotype showed up many times. The chain is built from TRBV20-1 and TRBJ2-5, with unresolved D. The V gene lost 6 bases and the J gene lost 4 bases, with 18 bases spanning the gap. The length of the CDR3 is 14 residues. CDR1 is DFQATT, CDR2 SNEGSKA, per germline (reference sequence). The CDR3 bases are TGCAGTGCAGGTCTAGAGTCGGGCGTAGAGACCCAGTACTTC. It is translated as CSAGLESGVETQYF.

The chain recombines TRBV5-1 with TRBJ2-4, with 11 bases that match TRBD1. With 0 bases clipped from V and 13 bases from J, the junction kept 9 bases outside the gene matches. In germline, CDR1 is SGHRS, CDR2 YFSETQ. CDR3 length: 15 residues. CDR3 amino acids: CASSLAGQGAGGQYF. DNA of the CDR3: TGCGCCAGCAGCTTGGCCGGACAGGGGGCCGGGGGACAGTACTTC.

Concerning this clonotype: Since a much larger clone is just one base distant, this may be a read error. This chain connects TRBV4-2 to TRBJ1-4; D remains ambiguous. CDR3 size: 14 residues. The V gene lost 4 bases and the J gene lost 8 bases, with 14 bases spanning the gap. Germline V gene lookup returns CDR1 LGHNA and CDR2 YNFKEQ. CDR3 DNA: TGTGCCAGCAGCCGTACTCGTATTGAAGAAAAACTGTTTTTT. This encodes CASSRTRIEEKLFF.

Many counts were recorded for this clonotype. V and J are TRBV28 and TRBJ1-1; 9 bases are shared with TRBD1. Germline assignment: CDR1 MDHEN and CDR2 SYDVKM. With V trimmed by 3 bases and J by 5 bases, 4 bases remained unmatched. The CDR3 extends over 14 amino acids. The CDR3 nucleotides are TGTGCCAGCAGTTTGACAGGGGGACCGACTGAAGCTTTCTTT. Protein product: CASSLTGGPTEAFF.